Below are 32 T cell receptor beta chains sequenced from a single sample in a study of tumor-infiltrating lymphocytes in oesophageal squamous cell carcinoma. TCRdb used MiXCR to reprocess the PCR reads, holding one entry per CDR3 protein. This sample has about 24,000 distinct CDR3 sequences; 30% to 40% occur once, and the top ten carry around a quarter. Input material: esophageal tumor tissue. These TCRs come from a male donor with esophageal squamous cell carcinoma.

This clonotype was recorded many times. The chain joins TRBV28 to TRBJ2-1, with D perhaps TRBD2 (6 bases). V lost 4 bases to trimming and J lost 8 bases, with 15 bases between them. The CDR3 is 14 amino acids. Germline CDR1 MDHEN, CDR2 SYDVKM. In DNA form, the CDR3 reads TGTGCCAGCAGTTCCGGGACTTCGAACGATGAGCAGTTCTTC. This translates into CASSSGTSNDEQFF.

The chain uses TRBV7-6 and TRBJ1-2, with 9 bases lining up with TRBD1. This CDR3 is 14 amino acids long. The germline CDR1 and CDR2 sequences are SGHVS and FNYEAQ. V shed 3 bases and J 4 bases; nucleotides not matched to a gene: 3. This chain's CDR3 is CASSLGQGGYGYTF. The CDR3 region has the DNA TGTGCCAGCAGCTTGGGACAGGGTGGCTATGGCTACACCTTC.

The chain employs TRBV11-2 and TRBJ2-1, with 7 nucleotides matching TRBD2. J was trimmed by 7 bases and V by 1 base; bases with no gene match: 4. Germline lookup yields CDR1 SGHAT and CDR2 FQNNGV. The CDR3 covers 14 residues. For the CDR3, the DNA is TGTGCCAGCAGCTTAGGACTAGCCGGTAATGAGCAGTTCTTC. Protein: CASSLGLAGNEQFF.

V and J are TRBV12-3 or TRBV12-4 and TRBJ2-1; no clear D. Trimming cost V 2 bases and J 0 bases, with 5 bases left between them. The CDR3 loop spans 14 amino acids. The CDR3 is CASSLRSSYNEQFF. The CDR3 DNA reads TGTGCCAGCAGTTTAAGGAGCTCCTACAATGAGCAGTTCTTC.

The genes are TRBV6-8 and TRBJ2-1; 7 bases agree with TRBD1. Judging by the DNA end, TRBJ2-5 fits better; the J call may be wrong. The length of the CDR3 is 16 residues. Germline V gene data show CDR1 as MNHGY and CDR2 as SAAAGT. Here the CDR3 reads CASSDFLRDSQETQYF. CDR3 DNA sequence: TGTGCCAGCAGTGACTTCCTCCGGGACAGCCAAGAGACCCAGTACTTC.

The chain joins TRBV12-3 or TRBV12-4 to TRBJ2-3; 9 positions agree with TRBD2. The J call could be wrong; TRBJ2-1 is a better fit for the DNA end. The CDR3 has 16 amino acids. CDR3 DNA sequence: TGTGCCAGCAGCCGCTTAGCGGGAGACTCCTACAATGAGCAGTTCTTC. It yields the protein CASSRLAGDSYNEQFF.

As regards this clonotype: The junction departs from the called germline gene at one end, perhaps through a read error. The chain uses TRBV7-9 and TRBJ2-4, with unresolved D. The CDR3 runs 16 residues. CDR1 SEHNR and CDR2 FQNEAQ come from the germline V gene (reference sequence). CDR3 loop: CASTLRDINYGYTFRF. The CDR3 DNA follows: TGTGCCAGCACCCTACGAGACATCAACTATGGCTACACCTTCCGGTTC.

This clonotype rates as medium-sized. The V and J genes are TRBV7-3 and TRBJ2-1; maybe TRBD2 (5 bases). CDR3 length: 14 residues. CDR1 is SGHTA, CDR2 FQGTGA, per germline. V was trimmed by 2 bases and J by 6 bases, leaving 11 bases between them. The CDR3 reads CASSLGPGGNEQFF. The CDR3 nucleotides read TGTGCCAGCAGCTTAGGGCCAGGAGGCAATGAGCAGTTCTTC.

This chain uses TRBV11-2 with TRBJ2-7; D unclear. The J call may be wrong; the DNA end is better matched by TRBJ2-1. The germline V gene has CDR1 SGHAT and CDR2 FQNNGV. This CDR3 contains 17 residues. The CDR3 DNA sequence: TGTGCCAGCAGCTTAGAAGCCCCAGGTAACTCCTACAATGAGCAGTTCTTC. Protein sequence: CASSLEAPGNSYNEQFF.

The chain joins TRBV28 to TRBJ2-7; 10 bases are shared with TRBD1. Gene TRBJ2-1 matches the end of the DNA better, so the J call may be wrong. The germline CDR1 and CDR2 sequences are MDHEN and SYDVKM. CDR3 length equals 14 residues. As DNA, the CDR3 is TGTGCCAGCAGTCACCGGGACAGGGGCAGGGAGCAGTTCTTC. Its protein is CASSHRDRGREQFF.

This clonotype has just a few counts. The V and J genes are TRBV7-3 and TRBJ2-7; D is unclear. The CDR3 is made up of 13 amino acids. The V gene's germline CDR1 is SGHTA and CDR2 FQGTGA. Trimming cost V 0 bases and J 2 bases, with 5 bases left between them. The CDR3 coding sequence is TGTGCCAGCAGCTTAACCCGCACCTACGAGCAGTACTTC. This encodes CASSLTRTYEQYF.

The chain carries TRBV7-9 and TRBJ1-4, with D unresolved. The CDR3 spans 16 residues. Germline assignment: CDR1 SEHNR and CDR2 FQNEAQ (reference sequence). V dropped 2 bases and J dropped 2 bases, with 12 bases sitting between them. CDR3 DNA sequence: TGTGCCAGCAGCTTACCGGGAATTCTTACTAATGAAAAACTGTTTTTT. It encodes CASSLPGILTNEKLFF. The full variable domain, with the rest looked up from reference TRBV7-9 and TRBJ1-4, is DTGVSQNPRHKITKRGQNVTFRCDPISEHNRLYWYRQTLGQGPEFLTYFQNEAQLEKSRLLSDRFSAERPKGSFSTLEIQRTEQGDSAMYLCASSLPGILTNEKLFFGSGTQLSVL.

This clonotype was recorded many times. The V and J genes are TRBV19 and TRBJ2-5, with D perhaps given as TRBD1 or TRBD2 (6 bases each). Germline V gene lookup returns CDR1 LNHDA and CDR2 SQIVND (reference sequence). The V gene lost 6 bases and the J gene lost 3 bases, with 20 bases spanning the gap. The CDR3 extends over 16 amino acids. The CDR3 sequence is CASRFGGGTPEETQYF. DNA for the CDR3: TGTGCCAGTAGATTCGGGGGTGGGACACCAGAAGAGACCCAGTACTTC.

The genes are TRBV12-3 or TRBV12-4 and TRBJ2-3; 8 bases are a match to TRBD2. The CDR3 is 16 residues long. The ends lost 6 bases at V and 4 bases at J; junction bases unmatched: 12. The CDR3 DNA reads TGTGCCAGCAGGTTTCGTCTGGTAGCGGGGCCAGATACGCAGTATTTT. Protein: CASRFRLVAGPDTQYF.

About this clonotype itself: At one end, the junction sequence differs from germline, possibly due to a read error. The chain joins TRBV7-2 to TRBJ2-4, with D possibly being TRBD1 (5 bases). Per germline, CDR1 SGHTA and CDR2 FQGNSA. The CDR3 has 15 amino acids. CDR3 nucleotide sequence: TGTGCCAGCAGCCCCCAGGGTACCAATAATTCACCCCTCCACTTC. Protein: CASSPQGTNNSPLHF.

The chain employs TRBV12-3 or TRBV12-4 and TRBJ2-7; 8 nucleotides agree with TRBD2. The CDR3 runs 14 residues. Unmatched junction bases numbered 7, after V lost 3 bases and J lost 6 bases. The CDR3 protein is CASSLGGRPSEQYF. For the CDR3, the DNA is TGTGCCAGCAGTTTGGGCGGGAGGCCAAGCGAGCAGTACTTC.

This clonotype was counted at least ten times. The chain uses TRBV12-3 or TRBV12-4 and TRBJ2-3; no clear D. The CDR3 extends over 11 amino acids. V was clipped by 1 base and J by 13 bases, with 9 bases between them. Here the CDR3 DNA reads TGTGCCAGCAGTTTAGGGACCCTGGAGTATTTT. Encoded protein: CASSLGTLEYF.

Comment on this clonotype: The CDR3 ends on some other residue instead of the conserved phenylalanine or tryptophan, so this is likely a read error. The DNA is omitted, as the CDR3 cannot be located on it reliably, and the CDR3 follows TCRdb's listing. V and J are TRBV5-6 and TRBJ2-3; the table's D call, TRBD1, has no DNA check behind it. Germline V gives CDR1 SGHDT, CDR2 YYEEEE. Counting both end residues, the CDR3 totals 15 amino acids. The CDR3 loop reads CASSFRQTYEQYFGP.

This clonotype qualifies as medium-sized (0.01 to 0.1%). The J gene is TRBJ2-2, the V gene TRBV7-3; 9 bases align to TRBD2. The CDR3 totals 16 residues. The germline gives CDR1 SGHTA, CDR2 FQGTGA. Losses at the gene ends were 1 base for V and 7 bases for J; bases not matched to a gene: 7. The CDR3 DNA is TGTGCCAGCAGCTTAAATTCGGCGGGAGGGCTCGGGGAGCTGTTTTTT. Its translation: CASSLNSAGGLGELFF.

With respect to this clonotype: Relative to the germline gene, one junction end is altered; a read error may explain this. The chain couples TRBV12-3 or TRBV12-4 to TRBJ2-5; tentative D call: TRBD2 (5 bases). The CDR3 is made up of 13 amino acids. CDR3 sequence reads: CASSWTSTKTQYF. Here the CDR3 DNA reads TGTGCCAGTAGTTGGACTTCGACTAAGACCCAGTACTTC.

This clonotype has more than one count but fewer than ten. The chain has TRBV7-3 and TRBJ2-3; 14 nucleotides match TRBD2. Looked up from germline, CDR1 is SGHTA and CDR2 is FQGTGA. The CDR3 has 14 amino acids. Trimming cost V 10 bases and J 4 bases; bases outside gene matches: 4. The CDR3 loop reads CANTGLAGADTQYF. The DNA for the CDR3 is TGTGCCAATACGGGACTAGCGGGAGCAGATACGCAGTATTTT.

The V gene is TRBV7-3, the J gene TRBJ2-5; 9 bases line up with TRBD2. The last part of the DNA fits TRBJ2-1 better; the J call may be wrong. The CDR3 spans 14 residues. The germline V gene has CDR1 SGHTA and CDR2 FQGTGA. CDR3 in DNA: TGTGCCAGCAGCTTAAGCGGGGGGGGGGCTGAGCAGTTCTTC. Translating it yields CASSLSGGGAEQFF.

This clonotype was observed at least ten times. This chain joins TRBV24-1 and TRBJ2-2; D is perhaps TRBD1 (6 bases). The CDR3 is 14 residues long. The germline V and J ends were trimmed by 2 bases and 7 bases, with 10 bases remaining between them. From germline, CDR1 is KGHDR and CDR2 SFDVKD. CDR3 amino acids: CATSDSSGVGELFF. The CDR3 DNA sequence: TGTGCCACCAGTGATTCATCAGGGGTCGGGGAGCTGTTTTTT.

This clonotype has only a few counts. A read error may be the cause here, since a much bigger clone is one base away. The CDR3 bases are TGTGCCAGCAGCCTGGGACTAGCGGGGGGAAGCTCCTACAATGAGCAGTACTTC. Its translation is CASSLGLAGGSSYNEQYF. V usage is TRBV4-2 and J usage is TRBJ2-1; 15 nucleotides agree with TRBD2. Judging by the DNA end, TRBJ2-7 fits better; the J call may be wrong. The CDR3 spans 18 residues. Germline V gene data show CDR1 as LGHNA and CDR2 as YNFKEQ.

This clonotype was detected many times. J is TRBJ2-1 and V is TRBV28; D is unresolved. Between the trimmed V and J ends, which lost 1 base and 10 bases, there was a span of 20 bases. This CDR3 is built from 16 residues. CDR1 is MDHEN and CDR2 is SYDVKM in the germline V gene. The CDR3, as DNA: TGTGCCAGCAGTTTATTATCTCCACTATTCTCCTACGAGCAGTTCTTC. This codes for CASSLLSPLFSYEQFF.

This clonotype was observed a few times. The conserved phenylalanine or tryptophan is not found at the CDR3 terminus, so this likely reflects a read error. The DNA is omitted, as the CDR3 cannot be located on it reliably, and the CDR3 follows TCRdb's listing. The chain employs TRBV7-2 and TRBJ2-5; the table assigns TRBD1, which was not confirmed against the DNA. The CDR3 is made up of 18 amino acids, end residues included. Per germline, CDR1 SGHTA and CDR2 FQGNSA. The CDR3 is CASSLVQGAHNYGYTFGS.

In DNA, the CDR3 is TGTGCCACCAGCAGAGAAGGCGGTTCTAGCACAGATACGCAGTATTTT. This translates into CATSREGGSSTDTQYF. The chain links TRBV15 to TRBJ2-3; D not certain. CDR3 length: 16 amino acids. CDR1 LNHNV and CDR2 YYDKDF come from the germline V gene (reference sequence). V was clipped by 0 bases and J by 0 bases, with 10 bases between them.

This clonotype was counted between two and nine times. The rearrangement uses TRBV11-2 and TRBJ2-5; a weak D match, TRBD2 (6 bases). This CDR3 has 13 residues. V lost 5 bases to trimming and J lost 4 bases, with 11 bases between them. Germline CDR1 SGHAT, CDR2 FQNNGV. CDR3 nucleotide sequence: TGTGCCAGCAGCCCTGGGACTTTAGAGACCCAGTACTTC. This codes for CASSPGTLETQYF.

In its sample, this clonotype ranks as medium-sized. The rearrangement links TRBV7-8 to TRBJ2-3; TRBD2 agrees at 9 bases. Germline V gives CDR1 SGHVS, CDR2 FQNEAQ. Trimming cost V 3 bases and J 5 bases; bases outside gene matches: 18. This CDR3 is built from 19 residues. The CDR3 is CASSFPLAGTPVGVDTQYF. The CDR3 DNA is TGTGCCAGCAGCTTTCCTCTAGCGGGGACCCCCGTGGGGGTAGATACGCAGTATTTT.

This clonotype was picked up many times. CDR3 in DNA: TGCGCCAGCAGCTTGACTTTTTCAGATACGCAGTATTTT. Protein: CASSLTFSDTQYF. The chain couples TRBV5-1 to TRBJ2-3, with D unclear. The CDR3 has 13 residues. The germline CDR1 and CDR2 sequences are SGHRS and YFSETQ. V shed 1 base and J shed 4 bases, with 7 bases lying between them.

CDR3 sequence reads: CASSSRGHRPTF. CDR3 sequence (DNA): TGTGCCAGCAGTTCCCGAGGGCACCGGCCCACCTTC. This chain connects TRBV28 to TRBJ1-2; D gene unclear. The germline V gene encodes CDR1 MDHEN and CDR2 SYDVKM. This CDR3 contains 12 residues. The germline V and J ends were trimmed by 4 bases and 13 bases, with 16 bases remaining between them.

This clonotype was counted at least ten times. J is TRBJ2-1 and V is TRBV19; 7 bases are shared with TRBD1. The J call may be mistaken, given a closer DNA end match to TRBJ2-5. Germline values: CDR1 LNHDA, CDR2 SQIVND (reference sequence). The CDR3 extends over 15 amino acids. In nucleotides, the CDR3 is TGTGCCAGTAGTACACAGGGGCCAGGGGGAGAGACCCAGTACTTC. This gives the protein CASSTQGPGGETQYF.